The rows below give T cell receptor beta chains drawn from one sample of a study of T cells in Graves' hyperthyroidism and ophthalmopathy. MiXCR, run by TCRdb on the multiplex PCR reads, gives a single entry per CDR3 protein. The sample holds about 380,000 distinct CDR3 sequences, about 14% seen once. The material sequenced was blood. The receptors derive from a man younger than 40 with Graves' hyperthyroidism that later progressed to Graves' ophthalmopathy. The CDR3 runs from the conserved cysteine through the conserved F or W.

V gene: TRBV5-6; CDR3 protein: CASSLIDYGYTF
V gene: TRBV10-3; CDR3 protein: CAIRNLGTQYF
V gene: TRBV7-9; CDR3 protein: CASSSTSGGYQETQYF
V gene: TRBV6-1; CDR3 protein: CASRSAYEQYF
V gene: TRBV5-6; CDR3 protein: CASSPGLGYGYTF
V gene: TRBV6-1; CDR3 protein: CASIPGQGYEQYF
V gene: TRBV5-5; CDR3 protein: CASSVDADSPLHF
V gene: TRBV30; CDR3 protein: CAWEGGLITEAFF
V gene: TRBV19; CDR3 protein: CASTPSGTGGAEAFF
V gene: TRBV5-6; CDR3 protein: CASSQGQGFYNSPLHF
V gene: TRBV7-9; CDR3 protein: CASRDPRSSYEQYF
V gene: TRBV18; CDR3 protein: CASSPPTGGLGEQFF
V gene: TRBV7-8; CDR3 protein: CASSLVGNTQGQETQYF
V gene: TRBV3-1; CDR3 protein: CASSPELAGTPYNEQFF
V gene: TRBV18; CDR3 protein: CASSPRDRAFGNTIYF
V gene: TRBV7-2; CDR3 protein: CASSRRARVSGADTQYF
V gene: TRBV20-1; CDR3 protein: CSPYKGAGGYNEQFF
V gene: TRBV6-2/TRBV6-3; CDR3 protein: CASSSLLSEAFF
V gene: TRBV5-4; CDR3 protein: CASSYQGAADTQYF
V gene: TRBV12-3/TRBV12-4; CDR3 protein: CASSLGLAGVEQYF
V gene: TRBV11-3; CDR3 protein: CASSTQDRGDRELFF
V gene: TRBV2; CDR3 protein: CAISVGTTSTDTQYF
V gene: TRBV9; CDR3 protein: CASSVTGVADTQYF
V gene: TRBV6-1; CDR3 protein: CASLPGAGWDTQYF
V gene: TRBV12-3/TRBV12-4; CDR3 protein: CASSFRTGTNTEAFF
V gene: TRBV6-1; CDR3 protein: CASSEDGRVVPGELFF
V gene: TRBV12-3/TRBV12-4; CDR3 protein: CASKTNRDSPLHF
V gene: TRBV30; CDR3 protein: CAWSVDSFYEQYF
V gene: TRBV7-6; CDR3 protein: CASSLEQLNTEAFF
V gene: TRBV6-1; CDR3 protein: CASSEQGLVGNTEAFF
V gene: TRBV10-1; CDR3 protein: CASSEQGANNEQFF
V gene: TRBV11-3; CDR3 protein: CASSFLVQGGYEQYF
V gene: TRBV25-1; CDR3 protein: CASSEFEVYEQYF
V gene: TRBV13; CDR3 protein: CASSFIRGGSTDTQYF
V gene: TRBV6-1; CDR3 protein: CASRPTGRGRSYEQYF
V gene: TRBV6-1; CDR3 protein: CASSEIGTGSYEQYF
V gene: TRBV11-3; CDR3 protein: CASSRRVRVGYNEQFF